This T cell receptor beta chain was recorded in a study of CD8 T cells in ankylosing spondylitis. Whole-study findings and limits: With a CD8+ phenotype, disease-linked clones were relatively rare in peripheral blood. Reportedly, significant enrichment of disease-linked clones occurred in matched ankylosing spondylitis synovial fluid. One TCR beta motif, made up of 7 or 8 highly homologous variants, appeared characteristic of ankylosing spondylitis blood.

A word on this clonotype: The antigen is not known.

It was by quantitative 5'-RACE with molecular barcodes that TCR beta libraries were made. Via MiXCR, TCRdb re-called the 5' RACE reads, giving one row per CDR3 protein. The sample consists of a few hundred thousand distinct CDR3 sequences, about 13% of them appearing once. The material sequenced was blood, either unsorted or a sorted T cell fraction (not recorded which). The receptor's source is a male donor with ankylosing spondylitis.

CDR3 sequence (DNA): TGCGCCAGCAGCCAAGAGACAGCGACCGGGGAGCTGTTTTTT. As protein: CASSQETATGELFF. V and J are TRBV4-1 and TRBJ2-2, with D possibly matching TRBD1 (5 bases). Trimming took 0 bases from V and 5 from J, leaving 7 bases between them. Germline V gene sequence: CDR1 MGHRA, CDR2 YSYEKL. The CDR3 runs 14 residues.